This T cell receptor (beta chain) comes out of a study of T cells after yellow fever vaccination. Study information: Researchers used SMART-Seq v4 Ultra Low Input to prepare fractions that had low cell numbers.

This clonotype has only a few counts. The target antigen is unknown. Deletions cut 5 bases from V and 5 bases from J, with 17 bases between. Germline CDR1 SNHLY, CDR2 FYNNEI. This CDR3 comprises 15 residues. The study's findings and limits: The booster response re-showed most primary clones: more than 95% CD4, around 85% CD8.

For TCR, cDNA came from 5'RACE template switching, which added a universal primer site and UMIs. Via MiXCR, TCRdb re-called the 5' RACE reads, giving one row per CDR3 protein. The sample records 130,000 or so distinct CDR3 sequences, around 15% being singletons. This specimen consisted of CD8+ T cells sorted from PBMCs, obtained 5 days after the yellow fever booster vaccination. This sequence was found in a young man who received the YFV17D yellow fever vaccine. The chain is built from TRBV2 and TRBJ2-3, with a weak D call TRBD1 (6 bases). The CDR3 region is CASSRGTGSGDTQYF. The CDR3 bases are TGTGCCAGCAGTAGGGGGACCGGCTCGGGAGATACGCAGTATTTT.